The sample holds a few counts of the clone carrying this T cell receptor beta chain. Its antigen is unknown. These data belong to a study of vaccination and CD4 T cells after COVID-19. For the study at large: Convalescent donors were composed of six males and four females, of whom two were Hispanic.

With the Oncomine TCR Beta short-read assay, DNA from cultured CD4+ T cells was sequenced. Cultured CD4+ T cells yielded the extracted genomic DNA. TCRdb passed the PCR reads through MiXCR, listing each CDR3 protein once. The profile shows some 7,200 distinct CDR3 sequences, over 40% of them singletons. Regarding treatment: roughly nine-day PBMC culture with coronavirus spike peptide pools or control peptides (ViraFEST assay). Gathered ahead of the COVID-19 pandemic (2011-2018) were the CD4+ T cells of the unexposed donor. CDR3 size: 18 residues. CDR1 and CDR2 from the germline V gene are MRHNA and SNTAGT. Between the trimmed V and J ends, which lost 6 bases and 0 bases, there was a span of 24 bases.

This TCR was recovered from a human donor in good health. This chain connects TRBV6-4 to TRBJ2-7; weak D call: TRBD1 (6 bases). The sequencing sample was made of CD4+ T cells from blood, cultured in vitro. For the CDR3, the DNA is TGTGCCAGCAGGGATCCCGGGACAACCAACCCCTCCTCCTACGAGCAGTACTTC. Protein product: CASRDPGTTNPSSYEQYF.